These 8 T cell receptor beta chains share one sample of origin, sequenced in a study of shared clonotypes between healthy human individuals. Libraries were prepared by immunoSEQ multiplex PCR; TCRdb keeps only in-frame clonotypes and omits some of them. The sample has about 1 million clones, about 70% seen once. The sample taken for sequencing was memory CD4+ T cells sorted from blood. Subset described: CD45RA-negative fraction. The receptors stem from a man between 18 and 35 years old in good health.

The chain employs TRBV6-1 and TRBJ2-3, with 12 bases fitting TRBD2. Germline CDR1 and CDR2: MNHNS and SASEGT. This CDR3 comprises 15 residues. V lost 4 bases to trimming and J lost 3 bases; unmatched junction nucleotides: 2. CDR3 DNA: TGTGCCAGCAGTGTCCTAGCGGGAGGGACAGATACGCAGTATTTT. Protein: CASSVLAGGTDTQYF.

This clone was observed many times. Additional DNA sequences in this sample encode the identical CDR3. The rearrangement uses TRBV28 and TRBJ2-7; 9 bases map to TRBD1. Germline-derived CDR1 and CDR2 are MDHEN and SYDVKM. The CDR3 spans 15 residues. The junction had 6 bases not matched to a gene; V was cut back by 4 bases and J by 2 bases. The CDR3 DNA reads as TGTGCCAGCAGTTCCGGGACAGGGACACCCTACGAGCAGTACTTC. It yields the protein CASSSGTGTPYEQYF. Together with reference TRBV28 and TRBJ2-7, the CDR3 gives the full variable domain: DVKVTQSSRYLVKRTGEKVFLECVQDMDHENMFWYRQDPGLGLRLIYFSYDVKMKEKGDIPEGYSVSREKKERFSLILESASTNQTSMYLCASSSGTGTPYEQYFGPGTRLTVT.

This clone has just a few counts. This chain uses TRBV27 with TRBJ1-3; 10 nucleotides agree with TRBD1. Unmatched junction bases numbered 8, after V lost 5 bases and J lost 1 base. The CDR3 loop spans 17 amino acids. CDR1 is MNHEY and CDR2 is SMNVEV in the germline V gene (reference sequence). CDR3 bases: TGTGCCAGCAGTCCCCGGACAGGGGGAGTTTCTGGAAACACCATATATTTT. Encoded protein: CASSPRTGGVSGNTIYF.

This clone was seen a handful of times. The CDR3 coding sequence is TGTGCCAGCAGCGAAGCGGTCGGGGAGCTGTTTTTT. Translation gives CASSEAVGELFF. The chain couples TRBV7-9 to TRBJ2-2, with D possibly TRBD2 on 5 matching bases. V was clipped by 5 bases and J by 7 bases, with 8 bases between them. CDR1 SEHNR and CDR2 FQNEAQ come from the germline V gene (reference sequence). There are 12 residues in the CDR3.

The chain uses TRBV15 and TRBJ1-2, with D tentatively TRBD1 (6 bases). The germline V and J ends were trimmed by 2 bases and 8 bases, with 15 bases remaining between them. Germline assignment: CDR1 LNHNV and CDR2 YYDKDF (reference sequence). CDR3 length: 14 amino acids. CDR3 residues: CATSRPNTGLGYTF. DNA for the CDR3: TGTGCCACCAGCAGACCCAATACAGGGCTCGGCTACACCTTC.

J is TRBJ1-2 and V is TRBV6-1, with D maybe TRBD1 (5 bases). CDR1 and CDR2 (germline): MNHNS, SASEGT. The CDR3 extends over 11 amino acids. The V end lost 8 bases, the J end lost 4 bases, and 8 bases lay between the germline ends. The CDR3 sequence: CASWGLYGYTF. As DNA, the CDR3 is TGTGCCAGCTGGGGACTCTATGGCTACACCTTC.

V usage is TRBV5-1 and J usage is TRBJ1-6; tentative D call: TRBD1 (5 bases). With 0 bases removed from V and 0 bases from J, the gap between germline ends came to 13 bases. The CDR3 sequence is 18 residues long. Per the germline V gene, CDR1 is SGHRS and CDR2 is YFSETQ. DNA of the CDR3: TGCGCCAGCAGCTTGGGCCTACAGGCGAGCTCCTATAATTCACCCCTCCACTTT. Protein product: CASSLGLQASSYNSPLHF.

This clone has ten or more counts. The sample holds other DNA sequences that translate to the same CDR3. The genes are TRBV28 and TRBJ1-2, with a possible D match to TRBD1 (5 bases). Germline CDR1 and CDR2: MDHEN and SYDVKM. This CDR3 region has 12 residues. Trimming removed 3 bases at V and 5 bases at J, with 7 bases between. The CDR3 spells CASSFRGYGYTF. CDR3 coding DNA: TGTGCCAGCAGTTTTAGGGGATATGGCTACACCTTC.